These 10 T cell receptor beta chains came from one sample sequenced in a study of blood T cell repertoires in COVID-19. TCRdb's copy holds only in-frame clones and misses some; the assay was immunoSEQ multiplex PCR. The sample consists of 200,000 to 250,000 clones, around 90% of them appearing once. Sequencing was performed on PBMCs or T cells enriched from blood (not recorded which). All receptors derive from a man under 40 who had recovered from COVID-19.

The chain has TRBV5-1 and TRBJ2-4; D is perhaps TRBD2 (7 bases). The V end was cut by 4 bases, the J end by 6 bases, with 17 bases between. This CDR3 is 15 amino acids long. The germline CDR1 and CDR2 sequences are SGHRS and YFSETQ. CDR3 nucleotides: TGCGCCAGCAGCCCTGGGGCAGGGGAGGGAAACATTCAGTACTTC. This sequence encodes CASSPGAGEGNIQYF.

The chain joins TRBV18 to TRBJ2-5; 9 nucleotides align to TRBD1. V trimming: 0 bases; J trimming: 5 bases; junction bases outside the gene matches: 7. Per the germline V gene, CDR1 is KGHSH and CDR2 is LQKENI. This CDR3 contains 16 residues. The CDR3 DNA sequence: TGTGCCAGCTCACCACCGTTGGGACAGGGTTTCGAGACCCAGTACTTC. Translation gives CASSPPLGQGFETQYF.

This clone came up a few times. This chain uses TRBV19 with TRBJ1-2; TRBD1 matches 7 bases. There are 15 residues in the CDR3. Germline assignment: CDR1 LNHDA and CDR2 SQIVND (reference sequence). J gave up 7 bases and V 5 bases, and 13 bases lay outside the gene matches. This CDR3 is CASSEEGQAYGGYTF. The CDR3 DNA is TGTGCCAGTAGTGAGGAAGGACAGGCCTACGGTGGCTACACCTTC.

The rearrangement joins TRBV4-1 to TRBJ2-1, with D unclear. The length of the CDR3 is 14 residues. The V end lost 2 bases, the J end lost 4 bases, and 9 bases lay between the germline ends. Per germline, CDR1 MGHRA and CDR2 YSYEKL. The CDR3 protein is CASSQPTSYNEQFF. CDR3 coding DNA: TGCGCCAGCAGCCAACCTACCTCGTACAATGAGCAGTTCTTC.

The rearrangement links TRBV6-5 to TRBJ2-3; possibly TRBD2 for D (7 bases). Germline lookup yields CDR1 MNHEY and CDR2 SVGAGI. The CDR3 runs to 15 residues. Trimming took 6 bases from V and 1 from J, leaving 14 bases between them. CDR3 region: CASRGGASGTDTQYF. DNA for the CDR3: TGTGCCAGCAGGGGGGGGGCTAGCGGCACAGATACGCAGTATTTT.

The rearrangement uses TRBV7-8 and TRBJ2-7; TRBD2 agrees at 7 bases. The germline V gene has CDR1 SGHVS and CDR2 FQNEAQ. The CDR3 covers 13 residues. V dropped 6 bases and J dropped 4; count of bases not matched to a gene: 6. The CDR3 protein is CASRTGTKYEQYF. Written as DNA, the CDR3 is TGTGCCAGCAGAACCGGGACTAAGTACGAGCAGTACTTC.

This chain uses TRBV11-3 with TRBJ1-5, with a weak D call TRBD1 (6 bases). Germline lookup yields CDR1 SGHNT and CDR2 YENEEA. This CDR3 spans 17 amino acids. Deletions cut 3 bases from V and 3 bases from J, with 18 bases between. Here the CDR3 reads CASSFSSLGGPNQPQHF. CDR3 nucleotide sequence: TGTGCCAGCAGCTTCTCTTCGTTAGGGGGTCCCAATCAGCCCCAGCATTTT. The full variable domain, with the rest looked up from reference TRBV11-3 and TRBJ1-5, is EAGVVQSPRYKIIEKKQPVAFWCNPISGHNTLYWYLQNLGQGPELLIRYENEEAVDDSQLPKDRFSAERLKGVDSTLKIQPAELGDSAVYLCASSFSSLGGPNQPQHFGDGTRLSIL.

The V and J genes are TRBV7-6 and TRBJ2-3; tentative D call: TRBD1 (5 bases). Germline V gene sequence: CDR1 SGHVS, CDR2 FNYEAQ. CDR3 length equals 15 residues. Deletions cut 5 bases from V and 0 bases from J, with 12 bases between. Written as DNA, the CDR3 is TGTGCCAGCAGCCCAACAGGTTTTAGCACAGATACGCAGTATTTT. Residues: CASSPTGFSTDTQYF.

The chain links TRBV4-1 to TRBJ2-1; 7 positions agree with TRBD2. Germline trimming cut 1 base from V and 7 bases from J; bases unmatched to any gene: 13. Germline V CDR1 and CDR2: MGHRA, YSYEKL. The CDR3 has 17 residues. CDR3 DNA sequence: TGCGCCAGCAGCCAAGCCCCTAGCGGCCCTCTTTGGAATGAGCAGTTCTTC. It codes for CASSQAPSGPLWNEQFF.

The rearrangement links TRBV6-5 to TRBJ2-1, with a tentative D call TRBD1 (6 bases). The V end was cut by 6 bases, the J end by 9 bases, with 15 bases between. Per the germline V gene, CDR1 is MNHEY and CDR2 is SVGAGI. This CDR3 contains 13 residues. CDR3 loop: CASRLSQGPEQFF. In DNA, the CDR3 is TGTGCCAGCAGACTCTCACAGGGTCCTGAGCAGTTCTTC.